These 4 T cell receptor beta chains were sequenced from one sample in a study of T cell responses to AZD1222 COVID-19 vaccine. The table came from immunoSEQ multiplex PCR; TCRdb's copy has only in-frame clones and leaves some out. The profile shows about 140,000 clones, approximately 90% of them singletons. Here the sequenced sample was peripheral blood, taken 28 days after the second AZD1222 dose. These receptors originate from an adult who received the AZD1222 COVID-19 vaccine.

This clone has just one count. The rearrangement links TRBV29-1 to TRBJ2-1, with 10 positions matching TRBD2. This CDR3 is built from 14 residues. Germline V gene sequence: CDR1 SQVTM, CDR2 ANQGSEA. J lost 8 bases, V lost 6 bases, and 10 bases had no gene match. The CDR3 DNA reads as TGCAGCGTCTACGGACTAGCGGAGGGGGATGAGCAGTTCTTC. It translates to CSVYGLAEGDEQFF.

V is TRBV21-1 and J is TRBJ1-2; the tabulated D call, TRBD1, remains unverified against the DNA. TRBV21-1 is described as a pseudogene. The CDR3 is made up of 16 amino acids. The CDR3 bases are TGTGCCAGCAGCCCTTCCGCCGGGCCCAGGGAATATGGCTACACCTTC. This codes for CASSPSAGPREYGYTF.

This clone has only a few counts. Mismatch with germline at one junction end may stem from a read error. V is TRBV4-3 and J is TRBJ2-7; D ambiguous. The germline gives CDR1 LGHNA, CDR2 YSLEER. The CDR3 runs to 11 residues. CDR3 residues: CASSQLIKVTF. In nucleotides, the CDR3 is TGCGCCAGCAGCCAATTAATAAAAGTTACCTTC.

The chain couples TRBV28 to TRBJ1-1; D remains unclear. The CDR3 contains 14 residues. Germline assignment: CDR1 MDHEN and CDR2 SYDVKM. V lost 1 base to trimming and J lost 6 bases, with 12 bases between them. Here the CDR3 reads CASSLYPSPPEAFF. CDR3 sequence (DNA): TGTGCCAGCAGTTTATACCCCTCCCCTCCTGAAGCTTTCTTT.